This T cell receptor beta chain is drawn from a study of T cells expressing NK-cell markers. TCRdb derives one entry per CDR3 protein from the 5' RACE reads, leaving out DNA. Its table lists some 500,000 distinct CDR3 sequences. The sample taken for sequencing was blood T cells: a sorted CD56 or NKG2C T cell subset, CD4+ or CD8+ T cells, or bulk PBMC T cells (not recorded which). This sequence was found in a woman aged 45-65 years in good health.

CDR3 sequence reads: CASSRGSNNEQFF. The rearrangement links TRBV5-1 to TRBJ2-1. The CDR3 sequence is 13 residues long. Germline CDR1 is SGHRS and CDR2 is YFSETQ.